Presented here are 14 T cell receptor beta chains from one specimen sequenced in a study of T cell responses to AZD1222 COVID-19 vaccine. The table came from immunoSEQ multiplex PCR; TCRdb's copy has only in-frame clones and leaves some out. The repertoire includes 150,000 to 200,000 clones, approximately 90% of them detected once, and about 1.8% sits in the top ten. The sequences come from peripheral blood, collected 28 days after the second AZD1222 dose. The source is an adult who received the AZD1222 COVID-19 vaccine.

The chain uses TRBV7-2 and TRBJ2-3, with D uncertain. V lost 2 bases to trimming and J lost 2 bases, with 5 bases between them. Germline V gene data show CDR1 as SGHTA and CDR2 as FQGNSA. This CDR3 contains 13 residues. In DNA form, the CDR3 reads TGTGCCAGCAGCTTATCCCACACAGATACGCAGTATTTT. This encodes CASSLSHTDTQYF.

J is TRBJ2-7 and V is TRBV18; possibly TRBD1 or TRBD2 for D (6 bases each). The CDR3 covers 15 residues. V lost 3 bases and J 5 bases, leaving 17 bases between the germline ends. Germline CDR1 KGHSH, CDR2 LQKENI. The CDR3 here is CASSPLGGASDEQYF. The CDR3 DNA reads TGTGCCAGCTCACCCTTGGGGGGCGCGTCCGACGAGCAGTACTTC.

The chain combines TRBV6-5 with TRBJ2-7; D is ambiguous. The CDR3 is made up of 14 amino acids. Looked up from germline, CDR1 is MNHEY and CDR2 is SVGAGI. The V end lost 11 bases, the J end lost 5 bases, and 22 bases lay between the germline ends. The CDR3 nucleotides read TGTGCCTCTTCGGAAGGGTCGGATGGTAACGAGCAGTACTTC. This gives the protein CASSEGSDGNEQYF.

The chain is built from TRBV18 and TRBJ1-1; no definite D call. Trimming removed 1 base from V and 0 bases from J, with 9 bases in between. The CDR3 is made up of 15 amino acids. CDR1 is KGHSH and CDR2 is LQKENI in the germline V gene. The CDR3, as DNA: TGTGCCAGCTCACCACGCGGACCGCTGAACACTGAAGCTTTCTTT. Its protein product is CASSPRGPLNTEAFF.

V and J are TRBV7-3 and TRBJ1-1; D possibly corresponds to TRBD1 (5 bases). CDR1 and CDR2 from the germline V gene are SGHTA and FQGTGA. The CDR3 runs to 15 residues. V was shortened by 2 bases and J by 2 bases, with 12 bases between the two germline ends. The DNA of the CDR3 is TGTGCCAGCAGCTTACAATTAGGGGTAAACACTGAAGCTTTCTTT. Translation: CASSLQLGVNTEAFF.

J is TRBJ1-1 and V is TRBV6-5; D is unresolved. CDR3 size: 14 residues. V was shortened by 4 bases and J by 0 bases, with 9 bases between the two germline ends. Germline CDR1 MNHEY, CDR2 SVGAGI. CDR3 nucleotides: TGTGCCAGCAGTTCAGGACTGATGAACACTGAAGCTTTCTTT. This codes for CASSSGLMNTEAFF.

Here the CDR3 reads CASSQDDRVGTEAFF. The CDR3 DNA reads TGTGCCAGCAGCCAAGACGACAGGGTGGGCACTGAAGCTTTCTTT. The J gene is TRBJ1-1, the V gene TRBV3-1 (or the pseudogene TRBV3-2); 7 bases fit TRBD1. This CDR3 comprises 15 residues. V gave up 0 bases and J gave up 4 bases; unmatched junction bases: 5. Germline V gene data show CDR1 as LGHDT and CDR2 as YNNKEL (reference sequence).

The chain combines TRBV28 with TRBJ1-5; weak D call: TRBD1 (6 bases). CDR3 length: 14 amino acids. Germline CDR1 and CDR2: MDHEN and SYDVKM. Trimming cost V 3 bases and J 4 bases, with 10 bases left between them. The CDR3: CASSLIRGNQPQHF. Written as DNA, the CDR3 is TGTGCCAGCAGTTTGATAAGGGGGAATCAGCCCCAGCATTTT.

The gene calls are TRBV3-1 (or the pseudogene TRBV3-2) and TRBJ2-1, with D maybe TRBD1 (6 bases). Trimming stripped 4 bases from V and 1 base from J, with 14 bases between. Germline V lookup: CDR1 LGHDT, CDR2 YNNKEL (reference sequence). CDR3 length: 16 residues. This chain's CDR3 is CASSPRGLQSYNEQFF. CDR3 DNA sequence: TGTGCCAGCAGCCCCAGGGGCTTGCAATCCTACAATGAGCAGTTCTTC.

The DNA of the CDR3 is TGTGCCAGCAGCTTCACCATAGGACACTCTGGAAACACCATATATTTT. It is translated as CASSFTIGHSGNTIYF. The chain combines TRBV3-1 (or the pseudogene TRBV3-2) with TRBJ1-3; maybe TRBD1 (5 bases). From germline, CDR1 is LGHDT and CDR2 YNNKEL (reference sequence). The CDR3 totals 16 residues. Trimming removed 5 bases at V and 0 bases at J, with 14 bases between.

The rearrangement uses TRBV12-5 and TRBJ2-6; 11 bases align to TRBD1. The CDR3 runs to 19 residues. Losses at the gene ends were 1 base for V and 1 base for J; bases not matched to a gene: 6. The germline gives CDR1 LGHNT, CDR2 FRNRAP. The CDR3 sequence: CASGLGPGTGGSGANVLTF. CDR3 coding DNA: TGTGCTAGTGGTTTGGGTCCCGGGACAGGGGGTTCTGGGGCCAACGTCCTGACTTTC. Full variable domain (outside the CDR3, taken from reference TRBV12-5 and TRBJ2-6): DARVTQTPRHKVTEMGQEVTMRCQPILGHNTVFWYRQTMMQGLELLAYFRNRAPLDDSGMPKDRFSAEMPDATLATLKIQPSEPRDSAVYFCASGLGPGTGGSGANVLTFGAGSRLTVL.

As DNA, the CDR3 is TGTGCCAGTAGTATAGGGCATTCTCGCACCGGGGAGCTGTTTTTT. Its protein product is CASSIGHSRTGELFF. The chain employs TRBV19 and TRBJ2-2, with D uncertain. The ends were cut back, 1 base at V and 4 bases at J, with 10 bases in the middle. The CDR3 has 15 amino acids. Per germline, CDR1 LNHDA and CDR2 SQIVND (reference sequence).

The chain links TRBV9 to TRBJ1-1; D not resolved. The CDR3 is 13 amino acids. CDR1 and CDR2 (germline): SGDLS, YYNGEE. V lost 0 bases, J lost 10 bases, and 13 bases lay in between. The CDR3 coding sequence is TGTGCCAGCAGCGTAGATCCGGGGTCGGGAGCTTTCTTT. This translates into CASSVDPGSGAFF. Full variable domain (outside the CDR3, taken from reference TRBV9 and TRBJ1-1): DSGVTQTPKHLITATGQRVTLRCSPRSGDLSVYWYQQSLDQGLQFLIQYYNGEERAKGNILERFSAQQFPDLHSELNLSSLELGDSALYFCASSVDPGSGAFFGQGTRLTVV.

The chain combines TRBV6-5 with TRBJ2-1; 7 positions match TRBD2. Germline CDR1 is MNHEY and CDR2 is SVGAGI. The J segment lost 5 bases and the V segment lost 2 bases, leaving 6 bases of the junction unmatched. The CDR3 sequence is 15 residues long. The CDR3 reads CASSYGVAGNNEQFF. The CDR3, as DNA: TGTGCCAGCAGTTACGGGGTAGCGGGTAACAATGAGCAGTTCTTC.